A selection of T cell receptor beta chains follows, all from one sample in a study of T cells after posttransplantation cyclophosphamide. The protocol was immunoSEQ multiplex PCR, while the TCRdb copy is restricted to in-frame clones and leaves out a portion. This sample yields about 10,000 clones, of which nearly 99% are seen a single time; 0.27% belongs to the top ten. Input material: naive CD8+ T cells sorted from PBMCs. These receptors were obtained from a man in his fifties or sixties in good health, CMV-negative, and a related stem cell transplant donor. The CDR3 runs from the conserved cysteine through the conserved F or W. A D gene is named only where the DNA matches it firmly. Clone size is not always given. Where it is, it says once, few, many or a class for expanded clones.

NA,NA,TRBV30,TRBJ1-6,TGTGCCTGGTGCCCGGGGGATTATAATTCACCCCTCCACTTT,CAWCPGDYNSPLHF
NA,NA,TRBV27,TRBJ1-1,TGTGCCAGCAGTTGGGAGGAGGGGACTGAAGCTTTCTTT,CASSWEEGTEAFF
NA,TRBD2,TRBV15,TRBJ2-7,TGTGCCACCAGCGGATTAGCGGGAGATCGGGCTTCCTACGAGCAGTACTTC,CATSGLAGDRASYEQYF
NA,TRBD1,TRBV5-1,TRBJ1-2,TGCGCCAGCAGCTCGACAGGGATTTCCTATGGCTACACCTTC,CASSSTGISYGYTF
NA,NA,TRBV4-1,TRBJ2-5,TGCGCCAGCAGCCAGGGCAGGGGCCAAGAGACCCAGTACTTC,CASSQGRGQETQYF
once,NA,TRBV14,TRBJ2-3,TGTGCCAGCAGCCAGGGGAGGCTAGCGTCAGATACGCAGTATTTT,CASSQGRLASDTQYF
NA,NA,TRBV19,TRBJ1-4,TGTGCCAGTAGTATAACAGCAACTAATGAAAAACTGTTTTTT,CASSITATNEKLFF
NA,NA,TRBV7-6,TRBJ2-1,TGTGCCAGCAGCTTCTTTGCAGAAAATGAGCAGTTCTTC,CASSFFAENEQFF
NA,TRBD2,TRBV7-6,TRBJ2-3,TGTGCCAGCAGCCCAGCAGCGGGGATGGGGACAGATACGCAGTATTTT,CASSPAAGMGTDTQYF
NA,NA,TRBV19,TRBJ1-5,TGTGCCAGTAGTGAAAATGACTGGAATCAGCCCCAGCATTTT,CASSENDWNQPQHF
NA,NA,TRBV6-6,TRBJ1-5,TGTGCCAGCAGGCAGGGGCCCAATCAGCCCCAGCATTTT,CASRQGPNQPQHF
NA,TRBD2,TRBV9,TRBJ2-3,TGTGCCAGCAGCGTGCCGACTAGCGGGATAAGAGATACGCAGTATTTT,CASSVPTSGIRDTQYF
NA,TRBD1,TRBV7-6,TRBJ2-7,TGTGCCAGCAGCCAAGAGGGGACAGGGAGCTCCTACGAGCAGTACTTC,CASSQEGTGSSYEQYF
NA,TRBD1,TRBV6-5,TRBJ1-1,TGTGCCAGCAGTTCATCTGGGACAGGGGAAACTGAAGCTTTCTTT,CASSSSGTGETEAFF
NA,NA,TRBV9,TRBJ2-7,TGTGCCAGCAGCCCCACGGGGACTTTAGCCTACGAGCAGTACTTC,CASSPTGTLAYEQYF
NA,TRBD1,TRBV5-1,TRBJ1-1,TGCGCCAGCAGCCTCTCGACAGGGGACACTGAAGCTTTCTTT,CASSLSTGDTEAFF
NA,TRBD2,TRBV2,TRBJ2-1,TGTGCCAGCAGTTTGACTAGCGGGAGGGTCGCCTCCTACAATGAGCAGTTCTTC,CASSLTSGRVASYNEQFF
NA,TRBD2,TRBV9,TRBJ2-7,TGTGCCAGCAGCGTTAGCGGGGGGGCGGAATACGAGCAGTACTTC,CASSVSGGAEYEQYF
NA,TRBD1,TRBV4-3,TRBJ1-5,TGCGCCAGCAGCCAAGTAGGGGGCAGCAATCAGCCCCAGCATTTT,CASSQVGGSNQPQHF
NA,NA,TRBV6-5,TRBJ1-2,TGTGCCAGCAGTTACACTGAGGGGGACTATGGCTACACCTTC,CASSYTEGDYGYTF
NA,NA,TRBV7-9,TRBJ1-2,TGTGCCAGCAGCTTTGGCGGTCTCTTTTATGGCTACACCTTC,CASSFGGLFYGYTF
NA,TRBD1,TRBV13,TRBJ2-1,TGTGCCAGCAGCTTAGGCGCCGGGACAGGGTATGATAATGAGCAGTTCTTC,CASSLGAGTGYDNEQFF